The 31 T cell receptor beta chains listed next were all sequenced from one sample in a study of T cell changes during pregnancy in multiple sclerosis. Some clones are missing from TCRdb's copy, which holds only in-frame ones; the method was immunoSEQ multiplex PCR. This table has 85,000 to 130,000 clones, more than 80% appearing once. The specimen comprised peripheral blood, sampled in the second trimester of pregnancy. The receptors here all came from a female donor with multiple sclerosis, enrolled in a pregnancy study.

This sequence joins TRBV5-1 and TRBJ1-3; 7 nucleotides agree with TRBD1. Germline V lookup: CDR1 SGHRS, CDR2 YFSETQ. V gave up 0 bases and J gave up 0 bases; unmatched junction bases: 6. This CDR3 is 17 amino acids long. The CDR3 spells CASSLVGTANSGNTIYF. DNA of the CDR3: TGCGCCAGCAGCTTGGTTGGGACAGCTAACTCTGGAAACACCATATATTTT.

The chain combines TRBV6-1 with TRBJ2-7; 9 bases are a match to TRBD1. V lost 1 base, J lost 5 bases, and 6 bases stayed unmatched. The CDR3 consists of 15 residues. Per germline, CDR1 MNHNS and CDR2 SASEGT. CDR3 residues: CASSEGGQGIHEQYF. The CDR3 region has the DNA TGTGCCAGCAGTGAAGGGGGACAGGGCATCCACGAGCAGTACTTC.

The chain couples TRBV9 to TRBJ2-2, with 8 bases identical to TRBD1. The CDR3 consists of 16 residues. Unmatched junction bases numbered 5, after V lost 4 bases and J lost 0 bases. Germline CDR1 SGDLS, CDR2 YYNGEE. The CDR3 protein is CASSLGQATNTGELFF. The CDR3 DNA reads TGTGCCAGCAGCTTGGGACAGGCTACGAACACCGGGGAGCTGTTTTTT.

The DNA for the CDR3 is TGTGCCAGCAGCCCGACTAGTTTAGGGCTGTTCTTC. Protein sequence: CASSPTSLGLFF. V is TRBV28 and J is TRBJ2-1; TRBD2 might be the D (6 bases). Germline V gene lookup returns CDR1 MDHEN and CDR2 SYDVKM. Trimming stripped 6 bases from V and 15 bases from J, with 18 bases between. CDR3 size: 12 residues.

The rearrangement links TRBV7-2 to TRBJ1-1; D not certain. Between the trimmed V and J ends, which lost 5 bases and 0 bases, there was a span of 13 bases. From germline, CDR1 is SGHTA and CDR2 FQGNSA. There are 15 residues in the CDR3. For the CDR3, the DNA is TGTGCCAGCAGCCCCCGCGGAGGGATGAACACTGAAGCTTTCTTT. It specifies CASSPRGGMNTEAFF.

This chain connects TRBV7-3 to TRBJ2-3, with a possible D match to TRBD1 (6 bases). CDR1 and CDR2 (germline): SGHTA, FQGTGA. The CDR3 is 15 amino acids. V was clipped by 2 bases and J by 3 bases, with 12 bases between them. CDR3 region: CASSLRGDRTDTQYF. DNA of the CDR3: TGTGCCAGCAGCTTACGAGGAGACAGGACAGATACGCAGTATTTT.

The J gene is TRBJ2-1, the V gene TRBV6-5; tentatively, D is TRBD2 (6 bases). Deletions cut 4 bases from V and 4 bases from J, with 8 bases between. There are 13 residues in the CDR3. Per the germline V gene, CDR1 is MNHEY and CDR2 is SVGAGI. In DNA, the CDR3 is TGTGCCAGCAGTTTAGGGACTTACAATGAGCAGTTCTTC. Encoded protein: CASSLGTYNEQFF.

This sequence joins TRBV19 and TRBJ1-3; no clear D. Trimming took 8 bases from V and 0 from J, leaving 11 bases between them. This CDR3 spans 14 amino acids. From germline, CDR1 is LNHDA and CDR2 SQIVND (reference sequence). The CDR3 is CASRPLASGNTIYF. DNA for the CDR3: TGTGCCAGTCGCCCCTTAGCCTCTGGAAACACCATATATTTT.

The CDR3 nucleotides are TGTGCCAGCACCGGGGGGGGGCCACCCTCCTACGAGCAGTACTTC. As protein: CASTGGGPPSYEQYF. The chain recombines TRBV28 with TRBJ2-7; TRBD2 matches at 8 bases. There are 15 residues in the CDR3. Per germline, CDR1 MDHEN and CDR2 SYDVKM. V lost 7 bases, J lost 0 bases, and 8 bases stayed unmatched.

The chain joins TRBV23-1 to TRBJ2-1; 10 bases are a match to TRBD2. TRBV23-1 is recorded as an ORF, its role being uncertain. The length of the CDR3 is 15 residues. With 5 bases clipped from V and 2 bases from J, the junction kept 3 bases outside the gene matches. CDR3 loop: CASSRSGGAYNEQFF. In DNA form, the CDR3 reads TGCGCCAGCAGTAGAAGCGGGGGGGCCTACAATGAGCAGTTCTTC.

This clone was seen a few times. The V and J genes are TRBV7-9 and TRBJ2-1; 9 bases fit TRBD1. The CDR3 is 16 amino acids. Germline lookup yields CDR1 SEHNR and CDR2 FQNEAQ (reference sequence). V dropped 5 bases and J dropped 9; count of bases not matched to a gene: 14. In DNA form, the CDR3 reads TGTGCCAGCAGCCGAACCGGGACAGGGATCCAGGTTGAGCAGTTCTTC. Translated: CASSRTGTGIQVEQFF. The variable domain in full, with the rest retrieved from reference TRBV7-9 and TRBJ2-1, is DTGVSQNPRHKITKRGQNVTFRCDPISEHNRLYWYRQTLGQGPEFLTYFQNEAQLEKSRLLSDRFSAERPKGSFSTLEIQRTEQGDSAMYLCASSRTGTGIQVEQFFGPGTRLTVL.

V usage is TRBV19 and J usage is TRBJ1-2; D remains unclear. Between the trimmed V and J ends, which lost 5 bases and 8 bases, there was a span of 12 bases. Germline V CDR1 and CDR2: LNHDA, SQIVND (reference sequence). The CDR3 length is 12 residues. This chain's CDR3 is CASSDQPGGYTF. The CDR3 DNA sequence: TGTGCCAGTAGTGATCAGCCGGGAGGCTACACCTTC.

The chain recombines TRBV5-1 with TRBJ2-4, with 9 bases fitting TRBD1. Germline CDR1 and CDR2: SGHRS and YFSETQ. Unmatched junction bases numbered 11, after V lost 4 bases and J lost 3 bases. The CDR3 covers 17 residues. DNA of the CDR3: TGCGCCAGCAGCGAATCCACAGGGGGCGCGGGCAAAAACATTCAGTACTTC. Translation gives CASSESTGGAGKNIQYF.

The chain employs TRBV29-1 and TRBJ2-5, with D possibly being TRBD1 (5 bases). The V gene's germline CDR1 is SQVTM and CDR2 ANQGSEA. The CDR3 sequence is 13 residues long. V was pared by 2 bases and J by 1 base, with 8 bases between. As DNA, the CDR3 is TGCAGCGTTGAAACAGGTTTCCAAGAGACCCAGTACTTC. Protein sequence: CSVETGFQETQYF.

Points on this clone: Additional DNA sequences in this sample encode the identical CDR3. This chain's CDR3 is CASSLDRADTQYF. The DNA for the CDR3 is TGTGCCAGCAGCTTAGACAGGGCAGATACGCAGTATTTT. The chain uses TRBV7-2 and TRBJ2-3; D may be TRBD1 (6 bases). V was cut by 1 base and J by 4 bases, with 6 bases left in between. The CDR3 covers 13 residues. Germline CDR1 is SGHTA and CDR2 is FQGNSA.

V and J are TRBV9 and TRBJ2-3; D gene unclear. The CDR3 is 12 residues long. Trimming left V 8 bases short and J 4 bases short, with 11 bases between. CDR1 and CDR2 from the germline V gene are SGDLS and YYNGEE. The CDR3 reads CASPIGADTQYF. The CDR3 region has the DNA TGTGCCAGTCCCATAGGAGCAGATACGCAGTATTTT.

This clone was counted only a few times. The chain combines TRBV2 with TRBJ2-7; D may be TRBD2 (6 bases). The CDR3 has 12 residues. CDR1 and CDR2 from the germline V gene are SNHLY and FYNNEI. The V and J ends lost 6 bases and 3 bases respectively, with 9 bases between them. CDR3 amino acids: CASRGGRYEQYF. CDR3 in DNA: TGTGCCAGCAGGGGAGGACGCTACGAGCAGTACTTC.

V gene TRBV9 combines with J gene TRBJ2-2; 9 bases match TRBD1. Trimming removed 0 bases from V and 7 bases from J; junction bases left unmatched: 7. Germline assignment: CDR1 SGDLS and CDR2 YYNGEE. The CDR3 is made up of 16 amino acids. The CDR3 sequence: CASSVGGTGTIGELFF. The CDR3 nucleotides are TGTGCCAGCAGCGTAGGAGGGACAGGGACCATCGGGGAGCTGTTTTTT.

The V and J genes are TRBV2 and TRBJ2-5; 11 positions match TRBD2. The tail of the sequence fits TRBJ2-7 better, so the J call may be wrong. The CDR3 length is 14 residues. Germline CDR1 SNHLY, CDR2 FYNNEI. The CDR3 region has the DNA TGTGCCAGCAGGACCGGGACTAGCGGATACGAGCAGTACTTC. Protein: CASRTGTSGYEQYF.

This chain connects TRBV5-4 to TRBJ1-5; no reliable D call. Germline values: CDR1 SGHNT, CDR2 YYREEE (reference sequence). The CDR3 has 13 amino acids. Trimming took off 4 bases at V and 7 bases at J, with 12 bases between the two ends. CDR3 nucleotide sequence: TGTGCCAGCAGCCTTAACCCGGGACAGCCCCAGCATTTT. This encodes CASSLNPGQPQHF.

The V gene is TRBV30, the J gene TRBJ2-1; 7 nucleotides match TRBD1. Trimming cost V 5 bases and J 6 bases; bases outside gene matches: 4. Germline V lookup: CDR1 GTSNPN, CDR2 SVGIG (reference sequence). The CDR3 is made up of 12 amino acids. The CDR3 spells CAWDRASNEQFF. For the CDR3, the DNA is TGTGCCTGGGACAGGGCTTCCAATGAGCAGTTCTTC.

This chain uses TRBV13 with TRBJ2-3, with TRBD1 identical over 9 bases. The V segment lost 0 bases and the J segment 7 bases; nucleotides outside the gene matches: 11. Germline V gives CDR1 PRHDT, CDR2 FYEKMQ (reference sequence). The CDR3 runs to 17 residues. The CDR3 coding sequence is TGTGCCAGCAGCTTAGGCGGCACAGGGGGCGGACGGAATACGCAGTATTTT. This encodes CASSLGGTGGGRNTQYF.

J is TRBJ1-4 and V is TRBV6-1; D is ambiguous. Trimming cost V 6 bases and J 7 bases, with 15 bases left between them. CDR1 is MNHNS, CDR2 SASEGT, per germline. CDR3 size: 14 residues. Here the CDR3 reads CASRLTHQGEKLFF. The CDR3 bases are TGTGCCAGCAGATTGACTCACCAAGGTGAAAAACTGTTTTTT.

This clone was counted a few times. V usage is TRBV2 and J usage is TRBJ1-5; no definite D call. Trimming cost V 6 bases and J 0 bases, with 9 bases left between them. The CDR3 runs 14 residues. CDR1 and CDR2 (germline): SNHLY, FYNNEI. For the CDR3, the DNA is TGTGCCAGCAGCCAGCAGGCTAGCAATCAGCCCCAGCATTTT. This translates into CASSQQASNQPQHF.

The chain carries TRBV18 and TRBJ2-2; TRBD1 agrees at 7 bases. CDR1 and CDR2 (germline): KGHSH, LQKENI. The CDR3 is 13 amino acids. V dropped 6 bases and J dropped 5; count of bases not matched to a gene: 3. CDR3 coding DNA: TGTGCCAGCTCCCGGGACAGAACCGGGGAGCTGTTTTTT. It yields the protein CASSRDRTGELFF.

This sequence joins TRBV6-1 and TRBJ2-2, with D unclear. CDR1 and CDR2 (germline): MNHNS, SASEGT. This CDR3 region has 14 residues. V lost 4 bases, J lost 1 base, and 7 bases lay in between. CDR3 bases: TGTGCCAGCAGTGCCCGACAGAACACCGGGGAGCTGTTTTTT. As protein: CASSARQNTGELFF.

The rearrangement joins TRBV4-1 to TRBJ1-4; 7 bases fit TRBD1. V gave up 5 bases and J gave up 6 bases; unmatched junction bases: 6. Per the germline V gene, CDR1 is MGHRA and CDR2 is YSYEKL. This CDR3 has 14 residues. As DNA, the CDR3 is TGCGCCAGCAGCGGGCGACAGGGCGATGAAAAACTGTTTTTT. Encoded protein: CASSGRQGDEKLFF.

CDR3 DNA sequence: TGTGCCAGCAGTTTACTCGGGGGAGCTAGCCCCTACAATGAGCAGTTCTTC. It specifies CASSLLGGASPYNEQFF. This chain links TRBV28 with TRBJ2-1, with TRBD2 as a possible D gene (6 bases). There are 17 residues in the CDR3. Trimming pared 2 bases from V and 2 bases from J, leaving 16 bases between. The germline V gene encodes CDR1 MDHEN and CDR2 SYDVKM.

J is TRBJ1-2 and V is TRBV5-1, with TRBD1 matching over 8 bases. CDR3 length equals 18 residues. Germline assignment: CDR1 SGHRS and CDR2 YFSETQ. Losses at the gene ends were 4 bases for V and 0 bases for J; bases not matched to a gene: 14. Here the CDR3 reads CASSGPPYRDRTNYGYTF. CDR3 coding DNA: TGCGCCAGCAGCGGACCCCCTTACCGGGACAGGACTAACTATGGCTACACCTTC. Full variable domain (rest looked up from reference TRBV5-1 and TRBJ1-2): KAGVTQTPRYLIKTRGQQVTLSCSPISGHRSVSWYQQTPGQGLQFLFEYFSETQRNKGNFPGRFSGRQFSNSRSEMNVSTLELGDSALYLCASSGPPYRDRTNYGYTFGSGTRLTVV.

The gene calls are TRBV7-3 and TRBJ2-7; possibly TRBD1 for D (5 bases). The germline V gene encodes CDR1 SGHTA and CDR2 FQGTGA. V was pared by 4 bases and J by 6 bases, with 10 bases between. This CDR3 comprises 12 residues. CDR3 nucleotides: TGTGCCAGCAGCTCCCAGGGTCGCGAGCAGTACTTC. Encoded protein: CASSSQGREQYF. Full variable domain (missing parts from reference TRBV7-3 and TRBJ2-7): GAGVSQTPSNKVTEKGKYVELRCDPISGHTALYWYRQSLGQGPEFLIYFQGTGAADDSGLPNDRFFAVRPEGSVSTLKIQRTERGDSAVYLCASSSQGREQYFGPGTRLTVT.

CDR3 residues: CATSPDSSSYEQYF. The CDR3 DNA is TGTGCCACCAGCCCCGACAGCAGCTCCTACGAGCAGTACTTC. This chain joins TRBV15 and TRBJ2-7, with D perhaps matching TRBD1 (5 bases). The V gene lost 5 bases and the J gene lost 0 bases, with 11 bases spanning the gap. Germline values: CDR1 LNHNV, CDR2 YYDKDF (reference sequence). CDR3 length: 14 residues.